In this sample, the clone carrying this TCR beta chain turned up many times. Antigen: not known. This entry belongs to a study of early T cells in non-severe SARS-CoV-2 infection. Study-level background: Bulk RNA taken from unsorted whole blood was sequenced, leaving chains unpaired.

Germline CDR1 and CDR2: DFQATT and SNEGSKA (reference sequence). Deletions cut 5 bases from V and 8 bases from J, with 13 bases between. The CDR3 has 12 amino acids. Study-wide points: Anti-spike CD8 responses were favored in VDJdb matching, and private and CD4 specificities were missed.

Unique molecular identifiers (one per individual cDNA molecule) were attached. TCRdb passed the 5' RACE reads through MiXCR, listing each CDR3 protein once. This sample has 25,000 to 35,000 distinct CDR3 sequences, with roughly 6.6% found just once. The receptor comes from an adult who was a healthcare worker with PCR-confirmed SARS-CoV-2 infection or an uninfected control (not recorded which). Sequenced input: whole blood. The rearrangement uses TRBV20-1 and TRBJ2-4; the D is unclear. The CDR3 bases are TGCAGTGCTCCGGACCTTGCGGACATTCAGTACTTC. Encoded protein: CSAPDLADIQYF.